This entry features one T cell receptor (beta chain) sequence. Antigen specificity is unknown. This entry belongs to a study of blood T cells in healthy people across ages. Study-wide points: The CMV status of each donor remained undetermined, and this could have confounded shifts in expanded clonotypes.

For the second PCR, which ran for 7 to 11 cycles, a sample-barcoded 5' primer and a J-beta primer mix were used. A single record per CDR3 protein comes from TCRdb applying MiXCR to the 5' RACE reads. Here the sample spans 1.5 million to 2 million distinct CDR3 sequences, around half being singletons. The receptor's source is a woman aged 40 to 50 in good health. The sample was blood.

CDR3 amino acids: CASSPPSPGGETQYF. The DNA of the CDR3 is TGTGCCAGCTCACCACCTTCTCCGGGGGGGGAGACCCAGTACTTC. J is TRBJ2-5 and V is TRBV18; TRBD2 aligns across 8 bases. The germline CDR1 and CDR2 sequences are KGHSH and LQKENI. This CDR3 contains 15 residues. J lost 5 bases, V lost 0 bases, and 5 bases had no gene match.